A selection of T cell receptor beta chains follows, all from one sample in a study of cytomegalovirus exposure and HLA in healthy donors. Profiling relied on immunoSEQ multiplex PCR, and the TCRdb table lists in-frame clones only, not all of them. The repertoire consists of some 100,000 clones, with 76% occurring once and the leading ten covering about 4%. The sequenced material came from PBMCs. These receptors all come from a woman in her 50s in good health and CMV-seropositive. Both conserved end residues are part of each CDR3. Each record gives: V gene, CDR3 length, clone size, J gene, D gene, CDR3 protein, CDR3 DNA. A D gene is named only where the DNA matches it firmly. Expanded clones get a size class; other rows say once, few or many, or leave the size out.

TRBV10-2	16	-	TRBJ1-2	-	CASSESARGVDRGYTF	TGCGCCAGCAGTGAGAGCGCCAGGGGCGTCGATAGAGGCTACACCTTC
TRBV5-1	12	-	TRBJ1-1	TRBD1	CASSQGQGEAFF	TGCGCCAGCAGCCAAGGACAGGGTGAAGCTTTCTTT
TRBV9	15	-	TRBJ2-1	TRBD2	CASSPMGIAGNEQFF	TGTGCCAGCAGTCCAATGGGGATAGCGGGCAATGAGCAGTTCTTC
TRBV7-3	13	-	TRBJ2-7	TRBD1	CASSPDRGQEQYF	TGTGCCAGCAGCCCTGACAGGGGGCAGGAGCAGTACTTC
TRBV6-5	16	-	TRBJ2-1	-	CASSYLSSLLYNEQFF	TGTGCCAGCAGTTACTTGAGCTCTCTCCTTTACAATGAGCAGTTCTTC
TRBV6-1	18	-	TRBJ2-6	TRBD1	CASSDRDRGYSGANVLTF	TGTGCCAGCAGTGACCGGGACAGAGGTTACTCTGGGGCCAACGTCCTGACTTTC
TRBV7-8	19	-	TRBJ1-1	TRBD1	CASSTPDRGRTRQNTEAFF	TGTGCCAGCAGCACTCCCGACAGGGGGCGCACCCGCCAGAACACTGAAGCTTTCTTT
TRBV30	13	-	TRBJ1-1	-	CAWRGGMNTEAFF	TGTGCCTGGAGGGGAGGTATGAACACTGAAGCTTTCTTT
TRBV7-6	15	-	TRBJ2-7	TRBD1	CASSLGTGLSYEQYF	TGTGCCAGCAGCTTAGGGACAGGCCTCTCCTACGAGCAGTACTTC
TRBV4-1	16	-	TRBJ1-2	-	CASSPGSGDGLRGYTF	TGCGCCAGCAGCCCAGGGTCCGGTGATGGGCTAAGAGGCTACACCTTC
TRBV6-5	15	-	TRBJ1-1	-	CASSSPSGVGTEAFF	TGTGCCAGCAGTTCACCTTCAGGGGTAGGGACTGAAGCTTTCTTT
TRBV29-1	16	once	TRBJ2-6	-	CSVRPLSGAGANVLTF	TGCAGCGTTCGACCTCTGTCAGGGGCTGGGGCCAACGTCCTGACTTTC
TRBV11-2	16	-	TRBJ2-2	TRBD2	CASSSTSGRNTGELFF	TGTGCCAGCAGCTCCACTAGCGGGAGGAACACCGGGGAGCTGTTTTTT
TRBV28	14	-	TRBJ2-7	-	CASSSPGQNYEQYF	TGTGCCAGCAGTTCACCGGGACAAAACTACGAGCAGTACTTC
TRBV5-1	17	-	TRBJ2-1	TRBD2	CASSSSLAGTAYNEQFF	TGCGCCAGCAGCTCCTCTTTAGCGGGCACCGCCTACAATGAGCAGTTCTTC
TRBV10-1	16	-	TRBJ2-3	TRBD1	CASSDPRDRSTDTQYF	TGCGCCAGCAGTGACCCTCGGGACAGGTCCACAGATACGCAGTATTTT
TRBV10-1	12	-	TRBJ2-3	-	CASSSSTDTQYF	TGCGCCAGCAGTTCTAGCACAGATACGCAGTATTTT
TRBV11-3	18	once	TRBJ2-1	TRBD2	CASSLVGLAGGPKGEQFF	TGTGCCAGCAGCTTAGTTGGACTAGCGGGAGGGCCGAAGGGTGAGCAGTTCTTC
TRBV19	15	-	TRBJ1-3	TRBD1	CASSPRQGLGNTIYF	TGTGCCAGTAGCCCCCGACAGGGCCTTGGAAACACCATATATTTT
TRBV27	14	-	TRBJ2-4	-	CASRQRQVENIQYF	TGTGCCAGCAGACAAAGACAGGTCGAAAACATTCAGTACTTC
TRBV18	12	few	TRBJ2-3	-	CASSPIEDTQYF	TGTGCCAGCTCACCAATCGAGGATACGCAGTATTTT
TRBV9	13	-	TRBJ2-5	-	CASSADAGETQYF	TGTGCCAGCAGCGCCGACGCGGGGGAGACCCAGTACTTC
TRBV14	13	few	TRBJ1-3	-	CASSRYSGNTIYF	TGTGCCAGCAGCCGCTACTCTGGAAACACCATATATTTT
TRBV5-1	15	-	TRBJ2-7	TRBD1	CASSLRDRGTYEQYF	TGCGCCAGCAGCTTGAGGGACAGGGGTACCTACGAGCAGTACTTC
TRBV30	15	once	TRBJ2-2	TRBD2	CARTSGRLDTGELFF	TGTGCCCGAACTAGCGGGAGGTTAGACACCGGGGAGCTGTTTTTT
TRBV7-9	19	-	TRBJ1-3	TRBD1	CASSLLIGTGIPSGNTIYF	TGTGCCAGCAGCCTACTGATAGGGACAGGTATACCCTCTGGAAACACCATATATTTT
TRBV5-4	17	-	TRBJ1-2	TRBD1	CASSFETGALRNYGYTF	TGTGCCAGCAGCTTTGAGACAGGGGCCCTCCGTAACTATGGCTACACCTTC
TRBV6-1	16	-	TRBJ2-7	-	CASSEWGSAKTYEQYF	TGTGCCAGCAGTGAATGGGGCAGCGCTAAGACCTACGAGCAGTACTTC
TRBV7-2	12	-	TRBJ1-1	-	CASSWGEGEAFF	TGTGCCAGCAGTTGGGGGGAGGGGGAAGCTTTCTTT
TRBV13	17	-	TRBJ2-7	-	CASSLGLGVGGPVEQYF	TGTGCCAGCAGCTTAGGCCTTGGGGTGGGGGGGCCGGTCGAGCAGTACTTC
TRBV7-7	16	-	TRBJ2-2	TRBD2	CASSLSGTSVTGELFF	TGTGCTAGCAGTTTATCCGGGACTAGCGTGACCGGGGAGCTGTTTTTT
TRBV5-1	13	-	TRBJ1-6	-	CASSLRGDSPLHF	TGCGCCAGCAGCTTGCGGGGTGATTCACCCCTCCACTTT
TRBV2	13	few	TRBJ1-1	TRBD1	CASSTGQGRPAFF	TGTGCCAGCAGTACAGGACAGGGACGCCCAGCTTTCTTT
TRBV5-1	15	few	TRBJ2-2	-	CASSASVGRDRELFF	TGCGCCAGCAGCGCATCGGTGGGGCGAGATCGGGAGCTGTTTTTT
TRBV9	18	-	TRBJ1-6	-	CASSEYAGASTFNSPLHF	TGTGCCAGCAGCGAGTACGCAGGGGCCTCCACCTTTAATTCACCCCTCCACTTT
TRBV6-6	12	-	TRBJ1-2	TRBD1	CASRSTGGGYTF	TGTGCCAGCAGATCAACAGGGGGCGGCTACACCTTC
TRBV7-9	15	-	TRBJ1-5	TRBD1	CASSSGTGDNQPQHF	TGTGCCAGCAGCTCCGGGACAGGAGACAATCAGCCCCAGCATTTT
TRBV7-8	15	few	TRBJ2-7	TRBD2	CASSLISGRMDEQYF	TGTGCCAGCAGCTTGATTAGCGGGAGAATGGACGAGCAGTACTTC
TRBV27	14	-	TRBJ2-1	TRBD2	CASRGLASYNEQFF	TGTGCCAGCCGGGGACTAGCGTCCTACAATGAGCAGTTCTTC
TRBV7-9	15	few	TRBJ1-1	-	CASSAQGSRRTEAFF	TGTGCCAGCAGCGCCCAAGGGAGTAGGCGAACTGAAGCTTTCTTT
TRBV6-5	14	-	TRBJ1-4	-	CASSPTATNEKLFF	TGTGCCAGCAGTCCGACAGCTACAAATGAAAAACTGTTTTTT
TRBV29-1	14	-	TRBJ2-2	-	CSATRGGSTGELFF	TGCAGCGCCACGAGGGGGGGCAGCACCGGGGAGCTGTTTTTT
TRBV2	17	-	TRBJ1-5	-	CASGDGAGAWEGRPQHF	TGTGCCAGCGGTGATGGGGCAGGCGCTTGGGAAGGCAGGCCCCAGCATTTT
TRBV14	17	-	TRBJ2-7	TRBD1	CASSRAIGTGSFYEQYF	TGTGCCAGCAGCCGAGCTATCGGGACAGGGTCTTTCTACGAGCAGTACTTC
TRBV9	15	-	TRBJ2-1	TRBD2	CASSVASGPYNEQFF	TGTGCCAGCAGCGTGGCTAGCGGACCCTACAATGAGCAGTTCTTC
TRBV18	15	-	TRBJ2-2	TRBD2	CTSSPRTSETGELFF	TGTACCAGCTCACCTCGGACTAGTGAAACCGGGGAGCTGTTTTTT
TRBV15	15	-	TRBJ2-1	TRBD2	CATNSARLAPNEQFF	TGTGCCACCAACTCTGCGCGACTAGCACCCAATGAGCAGTTCTTC
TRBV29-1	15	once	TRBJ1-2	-	CSVEDRLGQGYGYTF	TGCAGCGTTGAAGATCGGCTCGGGCAGGGCTATGGCTACACCTTC
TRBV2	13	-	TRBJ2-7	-	CASGGTGSYEQYF	TGTGCCAGCGGAGGAACTGGCTCCTACGAGCAGTACTTC
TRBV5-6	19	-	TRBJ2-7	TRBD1	CASSLLGQGARVATYEQYF	TGTGCCAGCAGCTTGTTGGGACAGGGGGCGCGGGTAGCTACCTACGAGCAGTACTTC